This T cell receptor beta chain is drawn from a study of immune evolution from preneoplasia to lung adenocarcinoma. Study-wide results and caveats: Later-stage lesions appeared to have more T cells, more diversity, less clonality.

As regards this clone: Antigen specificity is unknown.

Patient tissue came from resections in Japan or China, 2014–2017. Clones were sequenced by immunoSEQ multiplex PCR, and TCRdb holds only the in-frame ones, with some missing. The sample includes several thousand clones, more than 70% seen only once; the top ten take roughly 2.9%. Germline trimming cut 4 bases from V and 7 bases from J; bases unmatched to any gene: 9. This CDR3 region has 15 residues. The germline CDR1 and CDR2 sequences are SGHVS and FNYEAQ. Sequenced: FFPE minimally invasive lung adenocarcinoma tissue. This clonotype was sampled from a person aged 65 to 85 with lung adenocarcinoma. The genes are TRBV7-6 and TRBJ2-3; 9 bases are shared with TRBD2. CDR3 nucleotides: TGTGCCAGCAGCTCTTTGCGGGGGGGCGCAAATACGCAGTATTTT. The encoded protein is CASSSLRGGANTQYF.